A single T cell receptor (beta chain) is shown here with its context. Sequenced by immunoSEQ multiplex PCR; TCRdb stores in-frame clones only, minus some. The sample yields a few thousand clones, around 62% seen once. Germline assignment: CDR1 SGHTA and CDR2 FQGNSA. With V trimmed by 5 bases and J by 8 bases, 8 bases remained unmatched. The CDR3 length is 16 residues. This sample was taken from a study of tumor-infiltrating lymphocytes in localized non-small cell lung cancer. Specimen: uninvolved lung tissue not adjacent to the tumor. The chain is built from TRBV7-2 and TRBJ2-1, with 14 bases identical to TRBD2. The sequence was collected from a human donor with non-small cell lung cancer. The CDR3 nucleotides read TGTGCCAGCAGCACACTGACTAGCGGGGGGGCGGATGAGCAGTTCTTC. It is translated as CASSTLTSGGADEQFF.